A selection of T cell receptor beta chains follows, all from one sample in a study of blood T cell repertoires in COVID-19. TCRdb's copy holds only in-frame clones and misses some; the assay was immunoSEQ multiplex PCR. The data contain 95,000 to 110,000 clones, roughly 90% of them singletons. The sequencing sample was made of peripheral blood. All receptors come from a human donor in a cohort sampled during active COVID-19. CDR3s include the opening cysteine and the closing phenylalanine or tryptophan. D genes are given only for firm matches.

>TRBJ2-2|TRBD1|TRBV30
CALRDRGFTGELFF
TGTGCCTTGCGGGACAGGGGGTTCACCGGGGAGCTGTTTTTT
>TRBJ1-5|NA|TRBV4-2
CASSLGAGDNQPQHF
TGTGCCAGCAGCCTCGGAGCGGGGGACAATCAGCCCCAGCATTTT
>TRBJ2-3|NA|TRBV27
CASSFGGAGGDTQYF
TGTGCCAGCAGCTTTGGGGGGGCCGGGGGAGATACGCAGTATTTT
>TRBJ1-5|NA|TRBV6-5
CASLEAGFNQPQHF
TGTGCCAGCTTAGAGGCAGGGTTTAATCAGCCCCAGCATTTT
>TRBJ1-6|TRBD1|TRBV5-1
CASSLSGTAVNSPLHF
TGCGCCAGCAGCCTGTCCGGGACAGCCGTTAATTCACCCCTCCACTTT
>TRBJ2-1|TRBD2|TRBV9
CASSVGVRLAGFEKFF
TGTGCCAGCAGCGTGGGAGTCCGACTAGCAGGCTTTGAGAAGTTCTTC
>TRBJ2-1|TRBD1|TRBV4-3
CASSQERGRNEQFF
TGCGCCAGCAGCCAAGAAAGGGGGCGAAATGAGCAGTTCTTC
>TRBJ1-1|TRBD1|TRBV11-2
CASSPATGQGTEAFF
TGTGCCAGCAGCCCAGCGACAGGGCAGGGGACTGAAGCTTTCTTT
>TRBJ1-2|TRBD1|TRBV12-3/TRBV12-4
CASSPQGDYGYTF
TGTGCCAGCAGTCCACAGGGGGACTATGGCTACACCTTC
>TRBJ1-2|NA|TRBV14
CASSLKRGEGASRGYTF
TGTGCCAGCAGCCTGAAAAGGGGTGAAGGGGCGTCTCGTGGCTACACCTTC
>TRBJ2-5|TRBD1|TRBV9
CASSPEGSGTGFGRETQYF
TGTGCCAGCAGCCCCGAGGGGTCCGGGACAGGGTTTGGACGGGAGACCCAGTACTTC
>TRBJ1-1|NA|TRBV3-1/TRBV3-2
CASSQGRSGRGNTEAFF
TGTGCCAGCAGCCAAGGTCGTTCGGGGAGAGGTAACACTGAAGCTTTCTTT
>TRBJ1-6|TRBD1|TRBV7-2
CASSSGTGNSPLHF
TGTGCCAGCAGCTCGGGGACAGGGAATTCACCCCTCCACTTT
>TRBJ2-3|TRBD2|TRBV10-1
CASSGRLADTDTQYF
TGCGCCAGCAGCGGGCGACTAGCGGACACAGATACGCAGTATTTT
>TRBJ2-7|NA|TRBV30
CALDRRAYEQYF
TGTGCGCTAGACAGGAGAGCCTACGAGCAGTACTTC
>TRBJ1-3|NA|TRBV3-1/TRBV3-2
CASSLRGASGNTIYF
TGTGCCAGCAGCCTTCGGGGGGCGTCTGGAAACACCATATATTTT